Following are 30 T cell receptor beta chains from one sample sequenced in a study of blood T cell repertoires in COVID-19. Sequencing used immunoSEQ multiplex PCR; TCRdb keeps in-frame clones, though not all of them. The sample holds 250,000 or so clones; about 83% are singletons and the top ten take 2% to 2.5%. Sequencing was done on a sample of PBMCs or T cells enriched from blood (not recorded which). These receptors were taken from a woman aged 45-65 years who had recovered from COVID-19.

The chain is built from TRBV4-3 and TRBJ2-7, with D possibly matching TRBD1 (6 bases). CDR1 LGHNA and CDR2 YSLEER come from the germline V gene. This CDR3 has 13 amino acids. The V gene lost 3 bases and the J gene lost 3 bases, with 9 bases spanning the gap. This CDR3 is CASSQQGGYEQYF. For the CDR3, the DNA is TGCGCCAGCAGCCAGCAAGGGGGCTACGAGCAGTACTTC.

V usage is TRBV28 and J usage is TRBJ1-2; TRBD1 might be the D (6 bases). Germline V gene data show CDR1 as MDHEN and CDR2 as SYDVKM. This CDR3 has 15 residues. V lost 8 bases, J lost 4 bases, and 20 bases lay in between. In DNA, the CDR3 is TGTGCCAGCTTCAGTCGGGGGGGCTTCGGCTATGGCTACACCTTC. Translated, it gives CASFSRGGFGYGYTF.

This chain links TRBV7-3 with TRBJ1-5; 10 nucleotides line up with TRBD1. V lost 7 bases, J lost 4 bases, and 4 bases stayed unmatched. The CDR3 contains 14 residues. CDR1 is SGHTA, CDR2 FQGTGA, per germline. In DNA form, the CDR3 reads TGTGCCAGCATGAGGACAGGGGGGAATCAGCCCCAGCATTTT. Translating gives CASMRTGGNQPQHF.

This chain links TRBV27 with TRBJ1-2; D unclear. The CDR3 sequence is 13 residues long. Trimming took 6 bases from V and 3 from J, leaving 11 bases between them. Looked up from germline, CDR1 is MNHEY and CDR2 is SMNVEV (reference sequence). CDR3 region: CASRPGFYYGYTF. In DNA form, the CDR3 reads TGTGCCAGCAGGCCCGGGTTTTACTATGGCTACACCTTC.

The chain uses TRBV6-2 or TRBV6-3 and TRBJ2-1; 8 bases align to TRBD2. The CDR3 totals 15 residues. In germline, CDR1 is MNHEY, CDR2 SVGEGT. J was trimmed by 10 bases and V by 4 bases; bases with no gene match: 12. This CDR3 reads CASSSGGGARREQFF. As DNA, the CDR3 is TGTGCCAGCAGTTCGGGAGGGGGGGCGAGAAGAGAGCAGTTCTTC.

This clone appeared a few times. The chain combines TRBV30 with TRBJ2-7, with D uncertain. CDR3 size: 13 residues. Trimming removed 1 base from V and 4 bases from J, with 11 bases in between. CDR1 and CDR2 (germline): GTSNPN, SVGIG (reference sequence). In nucleotides, the CDR3 is TGTGCCTGGAGTGGCCACTACACGTACGAGCAGTACTTC. This gives the protein CAWSGHYTYEQYF.

The chain combines TRBV28 with TRBJ1-5; perhaps TRBD1 as D (6 bases). Trimming took off 6 bases at V and 6 bases at J, with 21 bases between the two ends. The CDR3 covers 16 residues. Looked up from germline, CDR1 is MDHEN and CDR2 is SYDVKM. Written as DNA, the CDR3 is TGTGCCAGCAGCCCTGGCGGGGGGCAATTCGTTCAGCCCCAGCATTTT. Protein product: CASSPGGGQFVQPQHF.

The rearrangement joins TRBV12-3 or TRBV12-4 to TRBJ2-5; D is uncertain. Trimming cost V 6 bases and J 3 bases, with 11 bases left between them. CDR3 size: 13 residues. CDR3 nucleotide sequence: TGTGCCAGCAGGAGCACACTAAAAGAGACCCAGTACTTC. Protein: CASRSTLKETQYF.

V gene TRBV25-1 combines with J gene TRBJ1-4, with 7 bases aligning to TRBD1. There are 16 residues in the CDR3. CDR1 is MGHDK and CDR2 is SYGVNS in the germline V gene. The V and J ends lost 4 bases and 3 bases, in that order; junction bases with no gene match: 8. This CDR3 reads CASSVARGTPNEKLFF. DNA of the CDR3: TGTGCCAGCAGTGTAGCCAGGGGGACGCCTAATGAAAAACTGTTTTTT.

V and J are TRBV24-1 and TRBJ2-3; possible D gene TRBD1, 5 bases. Germline CDR1 is KGHDR and CDR2 is SFDVKD. V lost 6 bases and J 0 bases, leaving 6 bases between the germline ends. The CDR3 is made up of 13 amino acids. CDR3 nucleotide sequence: TGTGCCACCAGTAGACAGAGCACAGATACGCAGTATTTT. This sequence encodes CATSRQSTDTQYF.

The rearrangement links TRBV11-3 to TRBJ2-4, with unresolved D. V was pared by 4 bases and J by 0 bases, with 10 bases between. Germline V gene sequence: CDR1 SGHNT, CDR2 YENEEA. CDR3 length equals 15 residues. The CDR3 reads CASSSARLAKNIQYF. The CDR3 coding sequence is TGTGCCAGCAGCTCGGCGAGACTAGCCAAAAACATTCAGTACTTC.

V usage is TRBV19 and J usage is TRBJ1-1; D is unclear. Germline V lookup: CDR1 LNHDA, CDR2 SQIVND (reference sequence). CDR3 length equals 12 residues. The V end was cut by 8 bases, the J end by 11 bases, with 18 bases between. CDR3: CASSLQNQVAFF. The DNA for the CDR3 is TGTGCCAGTTCGTTGCAGAACCAAGTGGCTTTCTTT.

The chain carries TRBV4-3 and TRBJ1-5; D is uncertain. The CDR3 contains 16 residues. Per the germline V gene, CDR1 is LGHNA and CDR2 is YSLEER. Trimming took off 0 bases at V and 2 bases at J, with 11 bases between the two ends. CDR3 protein: CASSQDVLGGNQPQHF. The CDR3 DNA follows: TGCGCCAGCAGCCAAGATGTCCTGGGAGGCAATCAGCCCCAGCATTTT.

A few counts support this clone. Written as DNA, the CDR3 is TGTGCCAGCAGCTGGGGACAGGGGGTAGGCGGCTACACCTTC. As protein: CASSWGQGVGGYTF. This rearrangement joins TRBV5-6 to TRBJ1-2; 11 bases map to TRBD1. CDR1 is SGHDT and CDR2 is YYEEEE in the germline V gene. This CDR3 comprises 14 residues. V lost 3 bases, J lost 8 bases, and 6 bases stayed unmatched.

This chain joins TRBV5-6 and TRBJ2-7, with no clear D. Germline-derived CDR1 and CDR2 are SGHDT and YYEEEE. Trimming removed 0 bases from V and 5 bases from J, with 12 bases in between. CDR3 length: 14 residues. The CDR3: CASSLGGALDEQYF. The DNA of the CDR3 is TGTGCCAGCAGCTTGGGAGGCGCCCTCGACGAGCAGTACTTC. Full variable domain (remainder filled in from reference TRBV5-6 and TRBJ2-7): DAGVTQSPTHLIKTRGQQVTLRCSPKSGHDTVSWYQQALGQGPQFIFQYYEEEERQRGNFPDRFSGHQFPNYSSELNVNALLLGDSALYLCASSLGGALDEQYFGPGTRLTVT.

The V gene is TRBV19, the J gene TRBJ2-2; TRBD1 matches 7 bases. The CDR3 contains 15 residues. Germline lookup yields CDR1 LNHDA and CDR2 SQIVND (reference sequence). The V and J ends lost 5 bases and 4 bases, in that order; junction bases with no gene match: 7. This CDR3 is CASSLGDRITGELFF. The CDR3 coding sequence is TGTGCCAGTAGTCTCGGGGACAGAATCACCGGGGAGCTGTTTTTT.

Here the CDR3 reads CASGAYYGYTF. The CDR3 region has the DNA TGTGCCAGCGGGGCATACTATGGCTACACCTTC. The chain links TRBV12-3 or TRBV12-4 to TRBJ1-2; the D gene is possibly TRBD1 (5 bases). V was clipped by 8 bases and J by 3 bases, with 7 bases between them. CDR3 length equals 11 residues.

The chain combines TRBV7-9 with TRBJ1-1, with a possible D match to TRBD1 (6 bases). V was cut by 2 bases and J by 3 bases, with 13 bases left in between. Germline CDR1 SEHNR, CDR2 FQNEAQ (reference sequence). CDR3 size: 15 residues. The CDR3 spells CASSLHIGGDTEAFF. Here the CDR3 DNA reads TGTGCCAGCAGCTTACATATAGGGGGGGACACTGAAGCTTTCTTT.

The rearrangement links TRBV5-4 to TRBJ2-7, with 7 nucleotides matching TRBD1. In germline, CDR1 is SGHNT, CDR2 YYREEE (reference sequence). The CDR3 is 14 amino acids. V dropped 3 bases and J dropped 4; count of bases not matched to a gene: 7. CDR3 DNA: TGTGCCAGCAGCTCCCAAGACAGGGTATACGAGCAGTACTTC. As protein: CASSSQDRVYEQYF.

This sequence joins TRBV27 and TRBJ2-3; unclear D gene. Trimming cost V 5 bases and J 2 bases, with 14 bases left between them. This CDR3 has 15 amino acids. CDR1 is MNHEY and CDR2 is SMNVEV in the germline V gene (reference sequence). The CDR3 sequence is CASSPPNGVTDTQYF. CDR3 DNA sequence: TGTGCCAGCAGTCCCCCTAATGGAGTCACAGATACGCAGTATTTT.

The table lists this clone with a count of one. The chain employs TRBV27 and TRBJ2-5, with 12 nucleotides matching TRBD2. Germline assignment: CDR1 MNHEY and CDR2 SMNVEV (reference sequence). This CDR3 spans 16 amino acids. The V segment lost 5 bases and the J segment 5 bases; nucleotides outside the gene matches: 9. The CDR3 nucleotides read TGTGCCAGCAGTCCTTCACGACTAGCGGGAGAGGAGACCCAGTACTTC. Protein sequence: CASSPSRLAGEETQYF.

This chain links TRBV28 with TRBJ1-3; 8 bases align to TRBD1. CDR3 length equals 15 residues. Germline CDR1 MDHEN, CDR2 SYDVKM. V trimming: 4 bases; J trimming: 5 bases; junction bases outside the gene matches: 7. CDR3 region: CASSSDRARRNTIYF. Here the CDR3 DNA reads TGTGCCAGCAGTTCGGACAGGGCGCGGAGAAACACCATATATTTT.

This clone was detected once. The chain couples TRBV9 to TRBJ2-1, with TRBD2 matching 9 bases. The J segment lost 4 bases and the V segment lost 0 bases, leaving 5 bases of the junction unmatched. The CDR3 totals 16 residues. Germline V gene data show CDR1 as SGDLS and CDR2 as YYNGEE. The CDR3: CASSVEGLASYNEQFF. The CDR3, as DNA: TGTGCCAGCAGCGTAGAGGGACTAGCTTCATACAATGAGCAGTTCTTC.

The chain recombines TRBV18 with TRBJ2-7; tentative D call: TRBD1 (5 bases). Germline CDR1 is KGHSH and CDR2 is LQKENI. Trimming took 4 bases from V and 3 from J, leaving 19 bases between them. CDR3 length: 16 amino acids. CDR3 bases: TGTGCCAGCTCACAGGTCGAAGGGGTCAGTGGCTACGAGCAGTACTTC. This translates into CASSQVEGVSGYEQYF.

V and J are TRBV3-1 (or the pseudogene TRBV3-2) and TRBJ1-5; D is possibly TRBD1 (6 bases). CDR1 is LGHDT, CDR2 YNNKEL, per germline (reference sequence). The CDR3 contains 15 residues. The V and J ends lost 2 bases and 7 bases respectively, with 15 bases between them. CDR3 DNA sequence: TGTGCCAGCAGCCAACTCTCGGGTGGGGGCCAGCCCCAGCATTTT. This translates into CASSQLSGGGQPQHF.

V and J are TRBV7-2 and TRBJ1-2, with D tentatively TRBD1 (5 bases). V lost 5 bases, J lost 6 bases, and 16 bases lay in between. Germline assignment: CDR1 SGHTA and CDR2 FQGNSA. The CDR3 is made up of 14 amino acids. The CDR3 region is CASSPSTARDGYTF. CDR3 sequence (DNA): TGTGCCAGCAGCCCATCGACAGCCCGGGATGGCTACACCTTC.

V gene TRBV7-2 combines with J gene TRBJ2-5, with D maybe TRBD1 (5 bases). The CDR3 spans 13 residues. The V end was cut by 8 bases, the J end by 4 bases, with 14 bases between. Per the germline V gene, CDR1 is SGHTA and CDR2 is FQGNSA. The CDR3 nucleotides are TGTGCCAGCTCCCCCCAGGGAATAGAGACCCAGTACTTC. It yields the protein CASSPQGIETQYF.

The rearrangement joins TRBV29-1 to TRBJ2-5, with 12 bases matching TRBD1. The CDR3 is made up of 14 amino acids. Germline assignment: CDR1 SQVTM and CDR2 ANQGSEA. The V and J ends lost 7 bases and 5 bases, in that order; junction bases with no gene match: 8. CDR3 sequence: CSGGDRGRWETQYF. The CDR3 DNA is TGCAGCGGCGGGGACAGGGGGCGATGGGAGACCCAGTACTTC. Variable domain in full (rest from reference TRBV29-1 and TRBJ2-5): SAVISQKPSRDICQRGTSLTIQCQVDSQVTMMFWYRQQPGQSLTLIATANQGSEATYESGFVIDKFPISRPNLTFSTLTVSNMSPEDSSIYLCSGGDRGRWETQYFGPGTRLLVL.

On this clone itself: The germline gene is not matched at one end of the junction; a read error may be the cause. The chain has TRBV7-7 and TRBJ2-2; 11 bases fit TRBD2. Germline-derived CDR1 and CDR2 are SSHAT and FNYEAQ (reference sequence). The length of the CDR3 is 15 residues. In nucleotides, the CDR3 is TGTGCTAGCAGCTTAAATAGCGGGAGGGCCGGGGAGCTGTTTTTT. Encoded protein: CASSLNSGRAGELFF.

The CDR3 region has the DNA TGTGCCAGCAGGGCTCCCCAGGGGGGCAGTTCGAACGAGCAGTACTTC. Translated: CASRAPQGGSSNEQYF. The V gene is TRBV2, the J gene TRBJ2-7; TRBD1 is a possible D gene (7 bases). Trimming cost V 6 bases and J 5 bases, with 23 bases left between them. Looked up from germline, CDR1 is SNHLY and CDR2 is FYNNEI. This CDR3 is built from 16 residues.